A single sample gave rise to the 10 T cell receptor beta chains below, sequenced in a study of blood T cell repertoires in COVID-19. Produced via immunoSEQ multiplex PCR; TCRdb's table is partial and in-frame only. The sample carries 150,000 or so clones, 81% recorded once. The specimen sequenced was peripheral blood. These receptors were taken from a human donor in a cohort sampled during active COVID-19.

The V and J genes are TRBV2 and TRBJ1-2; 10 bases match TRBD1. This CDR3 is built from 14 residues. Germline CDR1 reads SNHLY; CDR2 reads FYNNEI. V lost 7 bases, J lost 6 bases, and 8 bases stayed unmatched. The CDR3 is CASTPSGTGDGYTF. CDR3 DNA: TGTGCCAGCACTCCTTCCGGGACAGGGGATGGCTACACCTTC.

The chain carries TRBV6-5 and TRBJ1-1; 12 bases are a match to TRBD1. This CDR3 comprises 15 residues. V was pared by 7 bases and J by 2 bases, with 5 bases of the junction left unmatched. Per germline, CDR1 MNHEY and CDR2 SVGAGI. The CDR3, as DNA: TGTGCCAGCAAGGGACAGGGGGCCACTAACACTGAAGCTTTCTTT. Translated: CASKGQGATNTEAFF.

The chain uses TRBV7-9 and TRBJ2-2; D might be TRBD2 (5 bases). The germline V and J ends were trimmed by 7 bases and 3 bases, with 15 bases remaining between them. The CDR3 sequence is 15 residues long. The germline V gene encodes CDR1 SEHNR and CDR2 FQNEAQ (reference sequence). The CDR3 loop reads CASTLALLDTGELFF. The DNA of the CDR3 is TGTGCCAGCACCTTGGCTCTACTAGACACCGGGGAGCTGTTTTTT.

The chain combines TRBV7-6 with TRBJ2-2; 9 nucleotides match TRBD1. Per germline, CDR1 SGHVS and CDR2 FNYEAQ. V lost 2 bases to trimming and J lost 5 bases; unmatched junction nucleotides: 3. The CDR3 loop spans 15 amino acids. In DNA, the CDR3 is TGTGCCAGCAGCTTAACAGGGGGCGCGACCGGGGAGCTGTTTTTT. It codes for CASSLTGGATGELFF.

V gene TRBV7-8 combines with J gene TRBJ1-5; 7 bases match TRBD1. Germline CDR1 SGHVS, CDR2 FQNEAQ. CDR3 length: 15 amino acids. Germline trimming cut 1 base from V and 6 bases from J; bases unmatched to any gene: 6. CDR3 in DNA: TGTGCCAGCAGCTTAGAGACAGGGTTAGCTCAGCCCCAGCATTTT. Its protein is CASSLETGLAQPQHF.

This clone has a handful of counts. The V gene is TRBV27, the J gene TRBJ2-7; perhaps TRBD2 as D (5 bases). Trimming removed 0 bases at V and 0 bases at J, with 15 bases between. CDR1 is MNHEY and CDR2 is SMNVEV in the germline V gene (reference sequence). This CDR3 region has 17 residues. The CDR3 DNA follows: TGTGCCAGCAGTTTATCCTCGAGCGGAGTGGGCTCCTACGAGCAGTACTTC. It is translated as CASSLSSSGVGSYEQYF.

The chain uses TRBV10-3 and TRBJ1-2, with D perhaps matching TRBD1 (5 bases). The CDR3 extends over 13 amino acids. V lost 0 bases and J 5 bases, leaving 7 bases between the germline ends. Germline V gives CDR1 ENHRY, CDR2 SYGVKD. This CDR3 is CAISESTVYGYTF. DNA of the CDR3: TGTGCCATCAGTGAGTCGACAGTTTATGGCTACACCTTC.

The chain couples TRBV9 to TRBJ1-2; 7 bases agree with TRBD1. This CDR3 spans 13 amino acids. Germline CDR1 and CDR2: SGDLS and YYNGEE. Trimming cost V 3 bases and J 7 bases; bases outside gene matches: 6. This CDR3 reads CASSARDSAGYTF. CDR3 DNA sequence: TGTGCCAGCAGCGCCCGGGACAGCGCTGGCTACACCTTC.

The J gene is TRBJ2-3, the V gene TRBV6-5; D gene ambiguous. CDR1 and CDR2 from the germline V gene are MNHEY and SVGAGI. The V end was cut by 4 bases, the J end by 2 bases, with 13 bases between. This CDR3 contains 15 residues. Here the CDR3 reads CASSSTNWPTDTQYF. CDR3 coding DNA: TGTGCCAGCAGTTCCACGAATTGGCCCACAGATACGCAGTATTTT.

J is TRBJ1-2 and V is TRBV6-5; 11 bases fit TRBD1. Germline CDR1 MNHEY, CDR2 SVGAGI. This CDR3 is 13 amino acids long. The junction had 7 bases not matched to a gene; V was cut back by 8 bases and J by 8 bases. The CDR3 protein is CASRRTGGWGYTF. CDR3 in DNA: TGTGCCAGCCGCCGGACAGGGGGCTGGGGCTACACCTTC.